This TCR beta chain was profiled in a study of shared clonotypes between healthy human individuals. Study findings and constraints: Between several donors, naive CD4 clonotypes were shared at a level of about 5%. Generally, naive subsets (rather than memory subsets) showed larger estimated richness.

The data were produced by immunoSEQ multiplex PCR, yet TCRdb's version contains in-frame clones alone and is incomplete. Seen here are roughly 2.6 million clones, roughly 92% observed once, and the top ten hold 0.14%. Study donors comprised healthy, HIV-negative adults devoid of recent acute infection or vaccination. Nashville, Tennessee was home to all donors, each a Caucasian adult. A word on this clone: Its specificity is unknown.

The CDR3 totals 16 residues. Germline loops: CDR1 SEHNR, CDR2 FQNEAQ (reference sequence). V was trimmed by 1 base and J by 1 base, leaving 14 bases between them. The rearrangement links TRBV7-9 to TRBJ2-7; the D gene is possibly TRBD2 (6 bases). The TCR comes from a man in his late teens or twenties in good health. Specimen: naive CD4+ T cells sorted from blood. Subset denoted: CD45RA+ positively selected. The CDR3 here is CASSLELAGPSYEQYF. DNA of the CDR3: TGTGCCAGCAGCTTAGAATTGGCGGGACCATCCTACGAGCAGTACTTC. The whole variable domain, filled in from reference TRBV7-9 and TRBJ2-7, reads DTGVSQNPRHKITKRGQNVTFRCDPISEHNRLYWYRQTLGQGPEFLTYFQNEAQLEKSRLLSDRFSAERPKGSFSTLEIQRTEQGDSAMYLCASSLELAGPSYEQYFGPGTRLTVT.